This note documents a single T cell receptor (beta chain) sequence. The antigen remains unidentified. These data come from a study of cytotoxic CD8 clonotypes in ibrutinib-treated CLL. Study-wide context: The sample average was 255,043 productive templates and 85,000 to 95,000 productive rearrangements.

This CDR3 is 14 amino acids long. The V gene lost 2 bases and the J gene lost 4 bases, with 10 bases spanning the gap. Germline loops: CDR1 MNHEY, CDR2 SMNVEV (reference sequence). Assay: immunoSEQ multiplex PCR; the TCRdb copy retains only in-frame clones and omits some. The table has fewer than 200,000 clones, approximately 80% seen once. Study-level results: Sustained-remission and progressing patients diverged in sampling times. Clonality showed a rise at ibrutinib response that reversed toward baseline at progression.

This TCR was recovered from a human donor with chronic lymphocytic leukemia. The V call is TRBV27, the J call TRBJ2-3; D perhaps matches TRBD2 (5 bases). The sequences come from PBMCs, collected after 24 months of ibrutinib treatment. The chain's CDR3 is CASSLGVASDTQYF. In DNA form, the CDR3 reads TGTGCCAGCAGTTTAGGGGTAGCGTCAGATACGCAGTATTTT.